Listed below are T cell receptor beta chains from one sample, sequenced in a study of CD8+ T cells in alopecia areata. The method was immunoSEQ multiplex PCR; TCRdb's version includes in-frame clones alone and lacks a portion of them. The sample lists about 120,000 clones; 35% to 45% were seen once. Sequencing was done on a sample of CD4+ T cells sorted from blood. The receptors derive from a human donor with alopecia areata. Both conserved end residues are part of each CDR3. Each record gives: D gene, V gene, J gene, clone size, CDR3 protein, CDR3 DNA. The D gene is left open where the match is weak. Part of the rows lack a size; the others show once, few, many or a class for expanded clones.

>TRBD2|TRBV30|TRBJ2-2|NA
CAWSPSGSFGELFF
TGTGCCTGGAGTCCAAGCGGGAGTTTCGGGGAGCTGTTTTTT
>NA|TRBV2|TRBJ1-1|NA
CASKADRMNTEAFF
TGTGCCAGCAAAGCTGACAGAATGAACACTGAAGCTTTCTTT
>NA|TRBV18|TRBJ2-3|few
CASSPGTDTQYF
TGTGCCAGCTCACCTGGCACAGATACGCAGTATTTT
>NA|TRBV30|TRBJ2-7|few
CAWSYGSYEQYF
TGTGCCTGGAGTTACGGAAGCTACGAGCAGTACTTC
>NA|TRBV9|TRBJ2-3|NA
CASSVSGPDTQYF
TGTGCCAGCAGCGTATCTGGCCCAGATACGCAGTATTTT
>NA|TRBV7-9|TRBJ2-4|few
CASSAGLFRGSKAKNIQYF
TGTGCCAGCAGCGCAGGACTCTTCCGCGGTTCCAAAGCCAAAAACATTCAGTACTTC
>TRBD1|TRBV28|TRBJ2-5|few
CASSGQAPNF
TGTGCCAGCAGTGGACAGGCCCCCAACTTC
>NA|TRBV29-1|TRBJ1-1|NA
CSVDMQGTEAFF
TGCAGCGTTGATATGCAGGGAACTGAAGCTTTCTTT
>NA|TRBV28|TRBJ1-1|few
CASGRRGRNTEAFF
TGTGCCAGCGGTAGGAGAGGCCGTAACACTGAAGCTTTCTTT
>TRBD1|TRBV4-3|TRBJ2-2|NA
CASSLQQGLLNTGELFF
TGCGCCAGCAGCCTCCAACAGGGGCTCCTTAACACCGGGGAGCTGTTTTTT
>NA|TRBV30|TRBJ2-3|NA
CAWSPGADTQYF
TGTGCCTGGAGTCCAGGTGCGGATACGCAGTATTTT
>TRBD1|TRBV10-3|TRBJ2-2|many
CATGSATGSNTGELFF
TGTGCCACCGGTTCCGCGACAGGGTCCAACACCGGGGAGCTGTTTTTT
>NA|TRBV2|TRBJ2-2|NA
CASSGVRSSNTGELFF
TGTGCCAGCAGTGGGGTCAGATCCTCGAACACCGGGGAGCTGTTTTTT
>NA|TRBV7-9|TRBJ1-2|few
CASSSTVYGYTF
TGTGCCAGCAGCTCGACAGTCTATGGCTACACCTTC
>TRBD1|TRBV7-2|TRBJ2-5|NA
CASSSEQGIETQYF
TGTGCCAGCAGCTCCGAACAGGGGATTGAGACCCAGTACTTC
>NA|TRBV6-5|TRBJ2-1|once
CASTPVLQRNEQFF
TGTGCCAGCACCCCGGTCCTCCAACGGAATGAGCAGTTCTTC
>TRBD1|TRBV7-2|TRBJ2-3|NA
CASSYRTGYRADTQYF
TGTGCCAGCAGCTATCGGACAGGGTATCGCGCAGATACGCAGTATTTT
>NA|TRBV15|TRBJ2-6|NA
CATRGGGAGANVLTF
TGTGCCACCCGGGGCGGGGGCGCTGGGGCCAACGTCCTGACTTTC
>NA|TRBV7-3|TRBJ2-5|few
CASSLMVWETQYF
TGTGCCAGCAGCTTAATGGTATGGGAGACCCAGTACTTC
>NA|TRBV6-8|TRBJ2-7|NA
CASYGGHRTYEQYF
TGTGCCAGCTACGGGGGACACCGGACGTACGAGCAGTACTTC
>TRBD2|TRBV5-1|TRBJ2-3|NA
CASSAGLAKGLTDTQYF
TGCGCCAGCAGCGCGGGACTAGCGAAGGGCTTGACAGATACGCAGTATTTT
>NA|TRBV30|TRBJ2-2|once
CAWSFSLGTGELFF
TGTGCCTGGAGTTTCTCCCTGGGAACAGGGGAGCTGTTTTTT
>TRBD1|TRBV5-6|TRBJ2-3|few
CASSFLGQGTTDTQYF
TGTGCCAGCAGCTTCCTTGGACAGGGAACCACAGATACGCAGTATTTT
>NA|TRBV4-3|TRBJ2-3|once
CASSQGGEGTDTQYF
TGCGCCAGCAGCCAAGGGGGCGAAGGGACCGATACGCAGTATTTT
>NA|TRBV4-1|TRBJ2-7|NA
CASSQDRSPPYEQYF
TGCGCCAGCAGCCAAGATCGAAGTCCCCCCTACGAGCAGTACTTC